This T cell receptor (beta chain) was identified in a study of Tregs in tolerant kidney transplant recipients (dated by TCRdb to about 2019). With respect to the entire study: Before combined kidney and bone marrow transplantation, this study identified donor-specific regulatory T cells using TCRbeta sequencing and then followed those same cells after transplant. Results the study describes overall, beyond this receptor: PCR primers changed over time for some patients, so nucleotide-level comparison across those patients' samples was not possible. The study was constrained by small patient numbers, and validation of the findings is required in larger populations and under other immunosuppression protocols. Expanding Tregs with activated donor B cells appeared to identify the most biologically relevant and donor-specific TCRbeta repertoire. In tolerant patients, the expansion of donor-specific Tregs was greater than global Treg expansion, suggesting that the expansion was antigen-driven rather than nonspecific. Biological reproducibility was not examined directly, but technical replication error appeared to be minimal.

CDR1 and CDR2 are read off the germline V gene as SGHRS and YFSETQ. Between the V and J ends, shortened by 8 bases and 1 base respectively, the junction contains 11 bases. CDR3 length: 13 amino acids, cysteine to phenylalanine. Only the CDR3 bases that were read are kept: 30 of them, in frame from base 1. On this clone: Its specific antigen is unknown. The read finishes 3 residues shy of the CDR3 end, and the germline J gene is used to complete it.

The transplants used related donors along with nonmyeloablative bone marrow transplantation, and in the human trials mixed chimerism was transient. Thawed PBMCs were FACS-sorted into unstimulated Tregs (CD4+CD25+CD127-), CD4+ non-Tregs (CD4+CD25-), CD4 cells and CD8 cells. A few combined kidney and bone marrow transplant recipients from the ITN036ST trial were included as patients, and samples were available only from these trial subjects. Healthy control blood was processed by Ficoll density gradient to PBMCs and cryopreserved; patient PBMCs were collected before and after transplant. For TCRbeta CDR3 sequencing, genomic DNA was extracted from sorted cells using the QIAGEN DNeasy Blood and Tissue Kit. High-throughput TCRbeta CDR3 sequencing, including PCR amplification with bias correction and internal controls, was performed commercially through immunoSEQ. Per the source publication's procedure: Unique productive TCRbeta sequences were defined by CDR3 nucleotide sequence where primers matched, otherwise by CDR3 amino acid sequence with Vbeta and Jbeta genes. Sorting error was corrected by removing sequences shared between sorted populations at a frequency ratio of 2:1 or less, and the remaining shared sequences were assigned to the higher population. A sequence counted as donor-reactive if, in CFSE-low cells, the sequence had a frequency of at least 0.01% and was expanded at least 5-fold compared with unstimulated cells. Repertoire divergence was quantified by Jensen-Shannon divergence calculated from the top 100 TCRbeta sequences ranked by frequency. For samples with multiple sequencing runs, sorting error was corrected separately for each run before the runs were pooled. This immuneACCESS table, as held by TCRdb, lists in-frame sequences with V and J called but not all clones. Of the missing ones, under half trace to an unresolved V gene in checked studies; the others have no known cause. V and J calls and clone size follow that table, whereas D and trimming were derived from the DNA. This specimen's table enumerates about 11,000 clones. The top ten hold approximately 26% of the sample.

The source was CD8+ T cells from blood (PBMCs), collected 24 months after the transplant. The clonotype was recovered from a human patient who received a combined kidney and bone marrow transplant. After a transplant, certain T cells may trace back to the graft donor. Recombination linked TRBV5-1 to TRBJ2-3; matching of 5 bases hints at TRBD1 as the D gene. The CDR3 bases that were read are TGCGCCAGTAGTCTAGGGGGCACAGATACG. The translation is CASSLGGTDT. The complete CDR3 protein is CASSLGGTDTQYF. The CDR3, completed at both ends by the reference TRBV5-1 and TRBJ2-3 genes, gives the full variable domain KAGVTQTPRYLIKTRGQQVTLSCSPISGHRSVSWYQQTPGQGLQFLFEYFSETQRNKGNFPGRFSGRQFSNSRSEMNVSTLELGDSALYLCASSLGGTDTQYFGPGTRLTVL.